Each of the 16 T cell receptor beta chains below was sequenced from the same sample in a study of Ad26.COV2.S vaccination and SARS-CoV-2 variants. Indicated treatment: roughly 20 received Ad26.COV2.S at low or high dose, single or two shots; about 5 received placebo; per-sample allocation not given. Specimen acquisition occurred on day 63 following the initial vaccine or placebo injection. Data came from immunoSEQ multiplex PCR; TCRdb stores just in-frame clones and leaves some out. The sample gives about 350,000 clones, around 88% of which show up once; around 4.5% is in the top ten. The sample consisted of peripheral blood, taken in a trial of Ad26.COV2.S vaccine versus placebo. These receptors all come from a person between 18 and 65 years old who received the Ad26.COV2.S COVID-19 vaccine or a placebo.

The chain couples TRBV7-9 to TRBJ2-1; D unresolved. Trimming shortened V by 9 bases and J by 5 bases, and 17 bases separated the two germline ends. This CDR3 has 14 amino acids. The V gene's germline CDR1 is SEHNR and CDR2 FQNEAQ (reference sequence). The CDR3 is CASSLPPTNNEQFF. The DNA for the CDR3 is TGTGCCAGTAGTCTCCCACCCACCAACAATGAGCAGTTCTTC.

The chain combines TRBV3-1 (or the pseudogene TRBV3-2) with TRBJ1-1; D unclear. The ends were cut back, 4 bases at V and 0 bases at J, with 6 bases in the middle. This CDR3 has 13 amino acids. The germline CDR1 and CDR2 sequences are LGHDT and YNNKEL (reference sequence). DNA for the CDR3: TGTGCCAGCAGCCTAGTTATGAACACTGAAGCTTTCTTT. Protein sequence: CASSLVMNTEAFF.

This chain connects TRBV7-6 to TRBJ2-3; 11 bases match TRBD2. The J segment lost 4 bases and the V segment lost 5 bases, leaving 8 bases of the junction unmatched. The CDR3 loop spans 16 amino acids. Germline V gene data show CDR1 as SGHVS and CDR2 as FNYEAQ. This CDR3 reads CASSLLAGGLADTQYF. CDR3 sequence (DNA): TGTGCCAGCAGCCTATTAGCGGGGGGGTTGGCAGATACGCAGTATTTT.

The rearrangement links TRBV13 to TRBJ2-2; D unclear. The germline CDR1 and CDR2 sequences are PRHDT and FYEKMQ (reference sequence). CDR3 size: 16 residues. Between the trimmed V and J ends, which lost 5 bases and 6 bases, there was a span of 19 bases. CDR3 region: CASSGRADADAGELFF. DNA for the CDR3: TGTGCCAGCAGCGGTAGGGCGGACGCCGACGCCGGGGAGCTGTTTTTT.

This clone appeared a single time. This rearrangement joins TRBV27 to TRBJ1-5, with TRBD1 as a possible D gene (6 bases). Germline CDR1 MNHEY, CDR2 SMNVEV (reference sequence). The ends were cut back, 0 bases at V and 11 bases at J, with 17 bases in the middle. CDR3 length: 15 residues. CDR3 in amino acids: CASSLSRGGATAQHF. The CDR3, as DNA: TGTGCCAGCAGTTTATCCCGAGGGGGAGCGACGGCCCAGCATTTT.

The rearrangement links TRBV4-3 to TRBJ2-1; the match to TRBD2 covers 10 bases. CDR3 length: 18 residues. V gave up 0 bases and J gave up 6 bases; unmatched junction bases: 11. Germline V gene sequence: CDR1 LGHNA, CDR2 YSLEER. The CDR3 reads CASSQDWSGGGPGNEQFF. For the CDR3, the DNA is TGCGCCAGCAGCCAAGATTGGAGCGGGGGGGGTCCGGGCAATGAGCAGTTCTTC.

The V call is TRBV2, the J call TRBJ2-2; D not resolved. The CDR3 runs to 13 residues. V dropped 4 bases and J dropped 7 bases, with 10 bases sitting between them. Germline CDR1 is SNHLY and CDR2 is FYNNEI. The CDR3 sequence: CASSGTRYGELFF. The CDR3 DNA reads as TGTGCCAGCAGTGGGACGCGATACGGGGAGCTGTTTTTT.

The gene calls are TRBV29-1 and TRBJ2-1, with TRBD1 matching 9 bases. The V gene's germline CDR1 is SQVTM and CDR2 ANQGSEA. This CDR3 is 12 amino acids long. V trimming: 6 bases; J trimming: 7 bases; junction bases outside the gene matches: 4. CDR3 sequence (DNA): TGCAGCGTGGGACAGGGCGGTAATGAGCAGTTCTTC. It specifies CSVGQGGNEQFF.

CDR3 in DNA: TGTGCCAGCAGTCCTTTTGAGACTAGCTCCTACAATGAGCAGTTCTTC. Translating it yields CASSPFETSSYNEQFF. This chain connects TRBV27 to TRBJ2-1; D is possibly TRBD2 (6 bases). The CDR3 runs 16 residues. Trimming took 5 bases from V and 0 from J, leaving 14 bases between them. The germline V gene has CDR1 MNHEY and CDR2 SMNVEV (reference sequence).

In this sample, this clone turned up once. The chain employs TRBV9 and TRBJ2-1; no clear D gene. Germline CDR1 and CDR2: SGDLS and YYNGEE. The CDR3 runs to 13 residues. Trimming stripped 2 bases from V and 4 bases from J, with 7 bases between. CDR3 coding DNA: TGTGCCAGCAGCGTCACAGATTACAATGAGCAGTTCTTC. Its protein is CASSVTDYNEQFF.

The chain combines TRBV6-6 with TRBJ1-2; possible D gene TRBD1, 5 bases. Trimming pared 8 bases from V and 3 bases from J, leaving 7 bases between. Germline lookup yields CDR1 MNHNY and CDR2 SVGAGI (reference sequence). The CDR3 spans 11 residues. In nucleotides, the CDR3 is TGTGCCAGCCTCAGGGACTATGGCTACACCTTC. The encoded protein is CASLRDYGYTF.

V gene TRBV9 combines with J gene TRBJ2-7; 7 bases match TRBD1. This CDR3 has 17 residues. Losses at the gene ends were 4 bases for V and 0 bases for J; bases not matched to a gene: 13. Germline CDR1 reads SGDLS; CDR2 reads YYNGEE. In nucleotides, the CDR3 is TGTGCCAGCAGCCCTCAGCCCAGGGACAGCCGCTCCTACGAGCAGTACTTC. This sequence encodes CASSPQPRDSRSYEQYF.

CDR3 sequence reads: CATRTELYGYTF. The CDR3 DNA reads as TGTGCCACCCGGACTGAATTGTATGGCTACACCTTC. The chain recombines TRBV6-5 with TRBJ1-2, with D unclear. CDR3 length: 12 residues. Trimming pared 10 bases from V and 5 bases from J, leaving 14 bases between. The germline CDR1 and CDR2 sequences are MNHEY and SVGAGI.

The CDR3 protein is CASSIVQGSWSKNIQYF. CDR3 bases: TGTGCCAGTAGTATAGTTCAGGGTAGTTGGTCCAAAAACATTCAGTACTTC. V gene TRBV19 combines with J gene TRBJ2-4; possibly TRBD1 for D (5 bases). V was clipped by 1 base and J by 2 bases, with 15 bases between them. The CDR3 sequence is 17 residues long. CDR1 and CDR2 from the germline V gene are LNHDA and SQIVND (reference sequence).

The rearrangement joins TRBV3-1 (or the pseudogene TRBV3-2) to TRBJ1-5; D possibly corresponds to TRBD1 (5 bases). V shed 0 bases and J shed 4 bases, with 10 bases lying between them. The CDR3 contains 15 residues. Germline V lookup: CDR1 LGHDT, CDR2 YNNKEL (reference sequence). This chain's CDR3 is CASSQEPGSNQPQHF. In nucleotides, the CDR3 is TGTGCCAGCAGCCAAGAGCCAGGGAGTAATCAGCCCCAGCATTTT.

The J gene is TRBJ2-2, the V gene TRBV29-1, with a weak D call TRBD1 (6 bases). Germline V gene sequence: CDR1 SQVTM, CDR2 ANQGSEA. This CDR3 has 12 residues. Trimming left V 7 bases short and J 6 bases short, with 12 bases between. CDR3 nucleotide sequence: TGCAGCGGACGTACAGGGTCCGGGGAGCTGTTTTTT. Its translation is CSGRTGSGELFF.